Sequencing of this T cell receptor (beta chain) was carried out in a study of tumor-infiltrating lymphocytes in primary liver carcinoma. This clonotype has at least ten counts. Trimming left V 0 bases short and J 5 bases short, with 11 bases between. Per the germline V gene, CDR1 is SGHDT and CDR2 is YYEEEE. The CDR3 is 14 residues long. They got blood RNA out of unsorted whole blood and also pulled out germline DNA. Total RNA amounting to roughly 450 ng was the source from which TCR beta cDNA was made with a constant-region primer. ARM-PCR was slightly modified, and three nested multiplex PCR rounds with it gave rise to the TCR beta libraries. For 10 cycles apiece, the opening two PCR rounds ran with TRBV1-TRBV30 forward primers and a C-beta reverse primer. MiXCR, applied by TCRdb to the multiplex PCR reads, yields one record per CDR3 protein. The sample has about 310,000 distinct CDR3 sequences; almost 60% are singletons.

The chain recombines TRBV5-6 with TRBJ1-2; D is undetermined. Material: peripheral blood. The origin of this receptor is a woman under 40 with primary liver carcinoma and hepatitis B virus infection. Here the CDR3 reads CASSLEGFRYGYTF. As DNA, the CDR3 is TGTGCCAGCAGCTTGGAAGGATTTCGGTATGGCTACACCTTC.